Listed here are 3 T cell receptor beta chains from one sample, sequenced in a study of shared clonotypes between healthy human individuals. Here immunoSEQ multiplex PCR was the method, and the copy in TCRdb shows in-frame clones only, minus some. The sample yields 2 million to 2.5 million clones, under 95% seen once. The sample comprised naive CD4+ T cells from PBMCs. The subset denotes: CD45RA+ positively selected. The receptor set was obtained from a man younger than 30 in good health. Some clones in this sample may be carry-over from other donors' samples.

The CDR3 nucleotides are TGTGCCAGCAGTCCGACAGGGAGGAACATTCAGTACTTC. Translated: CASSPTGRNIQYF. J is TRBJ2-4 and V is TRBV6-1; possibly TRBD1 for D (7 bases). This CDR3 is 13 amino acids long. Germline V gene lookup returns CDR1 MNHNS and CDR2 SASEGT. Trimming pared 5 bases from V and 7 bases from J, leaving 12 bases between.

The chain is built from TRBV28 and TRBJ2-7, with a possible D match to TRBD2 (5 bases). Germline CDR1 reads MDHEN; CDR2 reads SYDVKM. The V and J ends lost 4 bases and 3 bases respectively, with 10 bases between them. This CDR3 is 13 amino acids long. CDR3 residues: CASSSHEGYEQYF. In nucleotides, the CDR3 is TGTGCCAGCAGTTCACATGAGGGCTACGAGCAGTACTTC.

V usage is TRBV7-3 and J usage is TRBJ2-5; TRBD1 is a possible D gene (6 bases). The CDR3 consists of 15 residues. Looked up from germline, CDR1 is SGHTA and CDR2 is FQGTGA. V lost 5 bases, J lost 4 bases, and 17 bases lay in between. CDR3 nucleotides: TGTGCCAGCAGCCCACAGGGTAATCGGGCAGAGACCCAGTACTTC. Translated, it gives CASSPQGNRAETQYF. Using reference TRBV7-3 and TRBJ2-5 for the parts outside the CDR3, the full variable domain is GAGVSQTPSNKVTEKGKYVELRCDPISGHTALYWYRQSLGQGPEFLIYFQGTGAADDSGLPNDRFFAVRPEGSVSTLKIQRTERGDSAVYLCASSPQGNRAETQYFGPGTRLLVL.